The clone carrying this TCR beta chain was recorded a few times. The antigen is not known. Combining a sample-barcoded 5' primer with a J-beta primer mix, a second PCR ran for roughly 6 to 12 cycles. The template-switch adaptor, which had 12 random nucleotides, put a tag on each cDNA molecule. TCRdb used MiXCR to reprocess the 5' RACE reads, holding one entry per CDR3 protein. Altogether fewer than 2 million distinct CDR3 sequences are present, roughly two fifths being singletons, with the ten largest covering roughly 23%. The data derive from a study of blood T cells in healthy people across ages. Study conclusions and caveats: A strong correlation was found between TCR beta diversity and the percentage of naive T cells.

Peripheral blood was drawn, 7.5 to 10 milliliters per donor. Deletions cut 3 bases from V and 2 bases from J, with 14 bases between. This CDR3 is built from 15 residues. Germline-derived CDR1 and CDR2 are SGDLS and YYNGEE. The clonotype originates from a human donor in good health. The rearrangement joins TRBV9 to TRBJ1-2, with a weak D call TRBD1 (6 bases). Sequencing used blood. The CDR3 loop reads CASSGRQAGNYGYTF. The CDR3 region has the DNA TGTGCCAGCAGCGGTAGACAGGCAGGCAACTATGGCTACACCTTC. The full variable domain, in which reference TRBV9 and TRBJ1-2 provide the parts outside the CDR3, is DSGVTQTPKHLITATGQRVTLRCSPRSGDLSVYWYQQSLDQGLQFLIQYYNGEERAKGNILERFSAQQFPDLHSELNLSSLELGDSALYFCASSGRQAGNYGYTFGSGTRLTVV.